This T cell receptor beta chain is drawn from a study of Ad26.COV2.S vaccination and SARS-CoV-2 variants. Study in general: Ad26.COV2.S, an intramuscular injection, was given once or twice 56 days apart.

Treatment of the sample: over 15 received Ad26.COV2.S at low or high dose, single or two shots; a few received placebo; per-sample allocation not given. On day 63 after the first injection, vaccine and placebo recipients gave samples. Boston provided a donor who was an adult aged 18-55 years. An Ad26 vector was used to express Wuhan-strain SARS-CoV-2 spike as the vaccine. Using immunoSEQ multiplex PCR, the repertoire was profiled, and TCRdb retains in-frame clones only, with some absent. Of some 340,000 clones listed, around 83% are singletons. Germline V CDR1 and CDR2: GTSNPN, SVGIG (reference sequence). Trimming stripped 2 bases from V and 0 bases from J, with 17 bases between. The CDR3 runs to 16 residues. General observations from the study: Breadth, reportedly substantial, characterized the spike-specific CD8+ and CD4+ T cell responses after vaccination.

This clone turned up a few times. The antigen remains unidentified. The sequence came from a person aged 18 to 65 who received the Ad26.COV2.S COVID-19 vaccine or a placebo. The sequenced sample was peripheral blood, obtained in a trial of Ad26.COV2.S vaccine versus placebo. This chain uses TRBV30 with TRBJ2-7; no firm D call. CDR3 loop: CAWSKVQVRSSYEQYF. The CDR3 nucleotides are TGTGCCTGGAGTAAGGTCCAGGTCCGGAGCTCCTACGAGCAGTACTTC.